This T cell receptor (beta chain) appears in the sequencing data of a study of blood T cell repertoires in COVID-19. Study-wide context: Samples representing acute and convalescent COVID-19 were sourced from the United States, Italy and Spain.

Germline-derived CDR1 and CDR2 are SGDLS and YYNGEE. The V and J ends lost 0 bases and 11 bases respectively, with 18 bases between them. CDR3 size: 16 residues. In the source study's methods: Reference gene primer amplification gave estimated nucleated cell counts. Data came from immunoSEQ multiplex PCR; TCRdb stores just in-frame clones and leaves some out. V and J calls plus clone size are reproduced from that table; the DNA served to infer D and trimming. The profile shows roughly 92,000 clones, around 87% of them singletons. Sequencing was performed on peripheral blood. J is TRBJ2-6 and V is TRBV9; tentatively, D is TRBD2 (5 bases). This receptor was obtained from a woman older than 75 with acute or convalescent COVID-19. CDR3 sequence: CASSVEGRGPGDVLTF. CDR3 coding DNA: TGTGCCAGCAGCGTAGAAGGTAGAGGACCCGGGGACGTCCTGACTTTC.